Below are 23 T cell receptor beta chains sequenced from a single sample in a study of vaccination effects on CD4 cells after COVID-19. The data were produced by immunoSEQ multiplex PCR, yet TCRdb's version contains in-frame clones alone and is incomplete. This sample has 37,000 or so clones, with 66% found just once. Antigens for these TCRs are unknown. Viral peptide pool expansion of antigen-specific CD4+ T cells preceded sequencing in the ViraFEST assay. The culture ran for nine to eleven days, and then CD4+ T cells were isolated. Among the vaccine recipients, none had a prior SARS-CoV-2 infection, and nucleocapsid antibodies were negative. The sample here was CD4+ T cells from PBMCs cultured with HCoV-OC43 spike peptides, taken before COVID-19 vaccination. Described subset: HCoV-OC43 spike overlapping peptide pool stimulation. The receptors derive from a human donor who received a COVID-19 vaccine.

Only one count was recorded for this clone. The CDR3 here is CASSLAPGENTEAFF. Here the CDR3 DNA reads TGTGCCAGCAGCTTGGCCCCCGGGGAGAACACTGAAGCTTTCTTT. The V and J genes are TRBV5-4 and TRBJ1-1, with D uncertain. The germline V gene encodes CDR1 SGHNT and CDR2 YYREEE (reference sequence). The CDR3 length is 15 residues. Between the trimmed V and J ends, which lost 0 bases and 1 base, there was a span of 10 bases.

The V call is TRBV5-1, the J call TRBJ1-5; D perhaps matches TRBD1 (6 bases). Germline V lookup: CDR1 SGHRS, CDR2 YFSETQ. The V end was cut by 2 bases, the J end by 5 bases, with 11 bases between. The CDR3 sequence is 14 residues long. The CDR3 loop reads CASSFGSGDQPQHF. The CDR3 bases are TGCGCCAGCAGCTTTGGCTCAGGGGATCAGCCCCAGCATTTT.

The rearrangement uses TRBV5-1 and TRBJ1-2; D remains unclear. V was cut by 0 bases and J by 0 bases, with 6 bases left in between. The CDR3 runs 14 residues. CDR1 SGHRS and CDR2 YFSETQ come from the germline V gene. Here the CDR3 DNA reads TGCGCCAGCAGCTTGGATCCTACTAACTATGGCTACACCTTC. Residues: CASSLDPTNYGYTF.

The rearrangement uses TRBV11-3 and TRBJ2-1, with TRBD1 matching 9 bases. The CDR3 totals 18 residues. The V and J ends lost 5 bases and 3 bases, in that order; junction bases with no gene match: 14. Germline lookup yields CDR1 SGHNT and CDR2 YENEEA. This CDR3 is CASSATRFGTGYYNEQFF. CDR3 bases: TGTGCCAGCAGCGCCACGAGGTTCGGGACAGGGTACTACAATGAGCAGTTCTTC.

Here the CDR3 DNA reads TGCGCCAGCAGCTTTGGTCAGGGGGCCAATGAGCAGTTCTTC. It encodes CASSFGQGANEQFF. V is TRBV5-1 and J is TRBJ2-1; TRBD1 aligns across 8 bases. The J segment lost 6 bases and the V segment lost 2 bases, leaving 4 bases of the junction unmatched. This CDR3 has 14 residues. CDR1 is SGHRS and CDR2 is YFSETQ in the germline V gene.

The rearrangement uses TRBV4-1 and TRBJ2-7; D remains ambiguous. The CDR3 is made up of 15 amino acids. The germline CDR1 and CDR2 sequences are MGHRA and YSYEKL. V dropped 4 bases and J dropped 2 bases, with 15 bases sitting between them. CDR3 in amino acids: CASSPEEASPYEQYF. The CDR3 DNA is TGCGCCAGCAGCCCCGAAGAGGCCAGCCCCTACGAGCAGTACTTC.

This clone came up a few times. The chain couples TRBV29-1 to TRBJ1-1; the D is unclear. Germline V CDR1 and CDR2: SQVTM, ANQGSEA. The V end was cut by 6 bases, the J end by 5 bases, with 13 bases between. This CDR3 region has 12 residues. In DNA, the CDR3 is TGCAGCGTCCAGGTAACTCGGACTGAAGCTTTCTTT. Amino acid sequence: CSVQVTRTEAFF.

The chain is built from TRBV12-2 and TRBJ2-7; TRBD1 is the table's D call and was not checked against the DNA. TRBV12-2 is a recognized pseudogene. The CDR3 sequence is 14 residues long. CDR3 nucleotide sequence: TGTGCAAGTCGCTCGTTGGACAGGGACTACGAGCAGTACTTC. This gives the protein CASRSLDRDYEQYF.

This clone was observed a few times. The rearrangement uses TRBV10-3 and TRBJ2-7, with TRBD1 matching over 7 bases. Germline V lookup: CDR1 ENHRY, CDR2 SYGVKD. The V gene end was trimmed by 6 bases and the J gene end by 7 bases; junction bases not matched to a gene: 12. The CDR3 is 14 amino acids. This CDR3 is CAIRTGSPTAEQYF. CDR3 nucleotides: TGTGCCATCAGGACAGGGTCCCCCACGGCGGAGCAGTACTTC.

CDR3 in amino acids: CSASRVRANTEAFF. CDR3 in DNA: TGCAGTGCTAGTAGGGTCAGGGCGAACACTGAAGCTTTCTTT. This chain uses TRBV20-1 with TRBJ1-1; possible D gene TRBD1, 5 bases. The germline V gene encodes CDR1 DFQATT and CDR2 SNEGSKA (reference sequence). Trimming pared 3 bases from V and 1 base from J, leaving 12 bases between. The CDR3 length is 14 residues.

The V call is TRBV5-5, the J call TRBJ1-5; unclear D gene. This CDR3 spans 13 amino acids. Germline assignment: CDR1 SGHKS and CDR2 YYEKEE (reference sequence). V lost 2 bases, J lost 2 bases, and 5 bases lay in between. The CDR3, as DNA: TGTGCCAGCAGCTTTGGTGGCAATCAGCCCCAGCATTTT. Its translation: CASSFGGNQPQHF.

The gene calls are TRBV7-8 and TRBJ2-2; 9 bases are shared with TRBD2. Germline CDR1 and CDR2: SGHVS and FQNEAQ. This CDR3 region has 17 residues. J gave up 7 bases and V 1 base, and 10 bases lay outside the gene matches. The CDR3 region is CASSLDSAGGVIGELFF. The CDR3 DNA reads TGTGCCAGCAGCTTAGATTCAGCGGGGGGAGTTATCGGGGAGCTGTTTTTT.

The rearrangement joins TRBV18 to TRBJ1-6, with D maybe TRBD1 (5 bases). V lost 2 bases and J lost 5, with 7 bases in between. The germline V gene has CDR1 KGHSH and CDR2 LQKENI. CDR3 size: 14 residues. The CDR3 reads CASSPTRDNSPLHF. The DNA for the CDR3 is TGTGCCAGCTCACCAACCAGGGATAATTCACCCCTCCACTTT.

V usage is TRBV5-1 and J usage is TRBJ1-1; 10 nucleotides agree with TRBD1. This CDR3 has 16 residues. The V segment lost 4 bases and the J segment 0 bases; nucleotides outside the gene matches: 6. CDR1 and CDR2 from the germline V gene are SGHRS and YFSETQ. In nucleotides, the CDR3 is TGCGCCAGCAGCCCCGGGACAGGGGTCATGAACACTGAAGCTTTCTTT. Its translation is CASSPGTGVMNTEAFF.

This sequence joins TRBV6-4 and TRBJ2-3, with D maybe TRBD2 (6 bases). The V end lost 2 bases, the J end lost 0 bases, and 9 bases lay between the germline ends. Germline V lookup: CDR1 MRHNA, CDR2 SNTAGT. This CDR3 is built from 15 residues. CDR3: CASSDGAGSTDTQYF. The CDR3 DNA reads TGTGCCAGCAGTGACGGGGCGGGGAGCACAGATACGCAGTATTTT.

The gene calls are TRBV19 and TRBJ1-3; a weak D match, TRBD1 (6 bases). This CDR3 comprises 14 residues. V was cut by 3 bases and J by 3 bases, with 9 bases left in between. Germline assignment: CDR1 LNHDA and CDR2 SQIVND (reference sequence). The DNA for the CDR3 is TGTGCCAGTAGTATCGGGGGCCATGGAAACACCATATATTTT. Translation: CASSIGGHGNTIYF.

The rearrangement links TRBV30 to TRBJ1-2; no firm D call. Trimming took off 3 bases at V and 0 bases at J, with 14 bases between the two ends. The germline CDR1 and CDR2 sequences are GTSNPN and SVGIG (reference sequence). The CDR3 has 15 amino acids. Here the CDR3 reads CAWRPDKLPNYGYTF. CDR3 DNA: TGTGCCTGGAGACCTGACAAGCTCCCTAACTATGGCTACACCTTC. Using reference TRBV30 and TRBJ1-2 for the parts outside the CDR3, the full variable domain is SQTIHQWPATLVQPVGSPLSLECTVEGTSNPNLYWYRQAAGRGLQLLFYSVGIGQISSEVPQNLSASRPQDRQFILSSKKLLLSDSGFYLCAWRPDKLPNYGYTFGSGTRLTVV.

The V gene is TRBV13, the J gene TRBJ1-3; D possibly corresponds to TRBD1 (6 bases). CDR3 length: 16 amino acids. In germline, CDR1 is PRHDT, CDR2 FYEKMQ (reference sequence). V lost 6 bases, J lost 3 bases, and 18 bases lay in between. CDR3 sequence reads: CASSFPLQGDGNTIYF. CDR3 coding DNA: TGTGCCAGCAGTTTTCCGCTACAGGGAGATGGAAACACCATATATTTT.

The chain carries TRBV5-6 and TRBJ2-6; no clear D gene. The V end lost 2 bases, the J end lost 0 bases, and 6 bases lay between the germline ends. CDR1 is SGHDT and CDR2 is YYEEEE in the germline V gene. This CDR3 is 15 amino acids long. CDR3 residues: CASSFQRSGANVLTF. As DNA, the CDR3 is TGTGCCAGCAGCTTTCAGCGCTCTGGGGCCAACGTCCTGACTTTC.

This clone was detected only a few times. The genes are TRBV5-4 and TRBJ1-1; D is uncertain. CDR1 is SGHNT and CDR2 is YYREEE in the germline V gene (reference sequence). CDR3 size: 12 residues. V lost 0 bases and J 4 bases, leaving 4 bases between the germline ends. The CDR3 DNA follows: TGTGCCAGCAGCTTGGAGGGCACTGAAGCTTTCTTT. Its protein product is CASSLEGTEAFF.

This clone has more than one count but fewer than ten. This chain joins TRBV4-1 and TRBJ1-2; D not resolved. V was trimmed by 4 bases and J by 3 bases, leaving 21 bases between them. CDR3 length: 17 residues. Germline lookup yields CDR1 MGHRA and CDR2 YSYEKL. CDR3 sequence (DNA): TGCGCCAGCAGCCCGGGCGGTCTACTCCTCGGGGACTATGGCTACACCTTC. Encoded protein: CASSPGGLLLGDYGYTF.

This clone was observed a single time. The chain has TRBV4-1 and TRBJ2-7; D tentatively reads TRBD1 or TRBD2 (6 bases each). CDR3 length: 18 residues. Trimming took 1 base from V and 0 from J, leaving 19 bases between them. Germline assignment: CDR1 MGHRA and CDR2 YSYEKL. The CDR3, as DNA: TGCGCCAGCAGCCAAGTGTGGGGGCGGGGAGGCGCCTCCTACGAGCAGTACTTC. This translates into CASSQVWGRGGASYEQYF.

The J gene is TRBJ1-3, the V gene TRBV4-1; a weak D match, TRBD1 (6 bases). V was cut by 1 base and J by 4 bases, with 11 bases left in between. CDR1 MGHRA and CDR2 YSYEKL come from the germline V gene. The CDR3 extends over 15 amino acids. For the CDR3, the DNA is TGCGCCAGCAGCCAAGTGCAGGGGACCGGAAACACCATATATTTT. It encodes CASSQVQGTGNTIYF.